This T cell receptor beta chain came from a study of blood T cell repertoires in COVID-19. Study background: Donors in the United States, Italy and Spain gave samples during acute or convalescent COVID-19. The cDNA or gDNA used as material had been derived from T cells, B-cell-depleted T cells, or PBMCs.

Authors' processing steps: Amplification of reference gene primers was used by the study to estimate nucleated cell counts. Clones were read by immunoSEQ multiplex PCR, and TCRdb kept only the in-frame ones, dropping some. V and J calls and clone size follow that table, whereas D and trimming were derived from the DNA. Counted here are roughly 250,000 clones, approximately 82% occurring once; the ten biggest clones make up 4.9%. Germline assignment: CDR1 MNHEY and CDR2 SVGAGI. V lost 2 bases, J lost 6 bases, and 13 bases lay in between. The CDR3 runs to 14 residues. The specimen was peripheral blood. The chain recombines TRBV6-5 with TRBJ1-2; weak D call: TRBD1 (5 bases). This receptor was identified in an elderly woman with active or convalescent COVID-19. The CDR3 reads CASSYSRVRDGYTF. CDR3 nucleotides: TGTGCCAGCAGTTACAGCAGGGTCCGAGATGGCTACACCTTC.